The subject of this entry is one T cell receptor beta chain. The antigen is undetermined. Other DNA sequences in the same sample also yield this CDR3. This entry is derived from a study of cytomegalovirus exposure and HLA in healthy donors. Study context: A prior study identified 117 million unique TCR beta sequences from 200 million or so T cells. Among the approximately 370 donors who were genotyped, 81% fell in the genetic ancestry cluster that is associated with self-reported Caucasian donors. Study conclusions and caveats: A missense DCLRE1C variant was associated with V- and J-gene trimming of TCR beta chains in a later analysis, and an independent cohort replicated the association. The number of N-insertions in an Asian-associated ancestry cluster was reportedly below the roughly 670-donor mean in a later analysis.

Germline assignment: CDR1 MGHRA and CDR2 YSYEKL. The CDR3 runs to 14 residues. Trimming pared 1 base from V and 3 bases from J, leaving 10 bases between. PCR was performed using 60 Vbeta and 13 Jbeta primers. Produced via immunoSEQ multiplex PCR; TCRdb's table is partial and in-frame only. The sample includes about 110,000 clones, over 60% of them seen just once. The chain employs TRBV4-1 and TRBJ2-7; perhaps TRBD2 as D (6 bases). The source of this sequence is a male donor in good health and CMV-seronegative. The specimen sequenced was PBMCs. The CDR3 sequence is CASSQVSRGYEQYF. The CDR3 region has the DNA TGCGCCAGCAGCCAAGTCTCGCGGGGCTACGAGCAGTACTTC.